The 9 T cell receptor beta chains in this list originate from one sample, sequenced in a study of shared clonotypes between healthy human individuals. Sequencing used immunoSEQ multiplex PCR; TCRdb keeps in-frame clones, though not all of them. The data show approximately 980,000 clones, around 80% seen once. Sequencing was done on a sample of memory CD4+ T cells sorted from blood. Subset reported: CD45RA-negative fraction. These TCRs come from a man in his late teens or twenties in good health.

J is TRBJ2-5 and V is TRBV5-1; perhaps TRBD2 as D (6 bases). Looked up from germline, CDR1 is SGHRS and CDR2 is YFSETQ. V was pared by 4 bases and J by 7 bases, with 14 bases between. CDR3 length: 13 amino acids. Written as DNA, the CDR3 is TGCGCCAGCAGCCTGGATCTAGCGAGGACCCAGTACTTC. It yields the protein CASSLDLARTQYF. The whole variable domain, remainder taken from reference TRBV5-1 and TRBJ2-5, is KAGVTQTPRYLIKTRGQQVTLSCSPISGHRSVSWYQQTPGQGLQFLFEYFSETQRNKGNFPGRFSGRQFSNSRSEMNVSTLELGDSALYLCASSLDLARTQYFGPGTRLLVL.

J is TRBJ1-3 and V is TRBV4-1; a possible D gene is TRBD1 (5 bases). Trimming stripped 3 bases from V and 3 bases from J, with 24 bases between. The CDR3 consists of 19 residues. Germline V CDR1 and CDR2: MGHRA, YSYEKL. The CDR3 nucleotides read TGCGCCAGCAGCCAGAGGGACGGCAGGTTAAGGGGCGGTGGAAACACCATATATTTT. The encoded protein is CASSQRDGRLRGGGNTIYF.

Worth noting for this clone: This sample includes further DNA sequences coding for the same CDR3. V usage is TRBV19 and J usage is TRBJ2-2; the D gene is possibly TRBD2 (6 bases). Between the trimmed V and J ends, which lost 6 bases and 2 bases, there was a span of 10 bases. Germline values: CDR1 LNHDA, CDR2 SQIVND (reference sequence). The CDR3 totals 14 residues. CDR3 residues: CASRTGVNTGELFF. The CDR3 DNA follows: TGTGCCAGTAGGACGGGGGTTAACACCGGGGAGCTGTTTTTT. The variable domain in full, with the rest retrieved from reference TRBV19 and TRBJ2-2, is DGGITQSPKYLFRKEGQNVTLSCEQNLNHDAMYWYRQDPGQGLRLIYYSQIVNDFQKGDIAEGYSVSREKKESFPLTVTSAQKNPTAFYLCASRTGVNTGELFFGEGSRLTVL.

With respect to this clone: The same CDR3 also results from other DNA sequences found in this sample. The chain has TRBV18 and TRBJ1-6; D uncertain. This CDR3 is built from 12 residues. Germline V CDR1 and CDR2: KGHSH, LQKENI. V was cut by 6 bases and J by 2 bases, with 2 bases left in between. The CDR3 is CASSTYNSPLHF. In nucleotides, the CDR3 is TGTGCCAGCTCCACCTATAATTCACCCCTCCACTTT.

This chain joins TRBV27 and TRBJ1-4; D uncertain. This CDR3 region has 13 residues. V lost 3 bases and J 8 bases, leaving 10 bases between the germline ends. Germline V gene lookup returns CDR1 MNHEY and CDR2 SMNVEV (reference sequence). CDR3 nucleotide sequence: TGTGCCAGCAGTTTCTCCGTGGGGGAAAAACTGTTTTTT. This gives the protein CASSFSVGEKLFF.

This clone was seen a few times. CDR3 loop: CASSLSNGGTYEQYF. In nucleotides, the CDR3 is TGTGCCAGCAGCTTATCCAACGGGGGCACCTACGAGCAGTACTTC. The V call is TRBV7-2, the J call TRBJ2-7; D tentatively fits TRBD1 or TRBD2 (6 bases each). V dropped 2 bases and J dropped 2 bases, with 13 bases sitting between them. This CDR3 is built from 15 residues. Germline V lookup: CDR1 SGHTA, CDR2 FQGNSA.

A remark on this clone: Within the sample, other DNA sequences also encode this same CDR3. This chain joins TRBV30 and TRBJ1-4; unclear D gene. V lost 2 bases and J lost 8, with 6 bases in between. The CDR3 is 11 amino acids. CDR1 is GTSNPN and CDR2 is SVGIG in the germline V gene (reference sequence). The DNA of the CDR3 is TGTGCCTGGAGTCCCGGCGAAAAACTGTTTTTT. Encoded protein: CAWSPGEKLFF.

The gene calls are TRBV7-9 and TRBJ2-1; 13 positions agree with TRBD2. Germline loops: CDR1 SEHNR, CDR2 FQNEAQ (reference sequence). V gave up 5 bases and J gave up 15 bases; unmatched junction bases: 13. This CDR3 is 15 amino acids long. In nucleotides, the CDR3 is TGTGCCAGCAGCCCCCACGGGACTAGCGGGACTCGGTCGTTCTTC. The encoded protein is CASSPHGTSGTRSFF.

CDR3 loop: CASSSSPTSMNTEAFF. The CDR3, as DNA: TGTGCCAGCAGTTCTTCCCCGACAAGCATGAACACTGAAGCTTTCTTT. V and J are TRBV28 and TRBJ1-1; D is undetermined. Germline lookup yields CDR1 MDHEN and CDR2 SYDVKM. This CDR3 spans 16 amino acids. Trimming shortened V by 4 bases and J by 0 bases, and 15 bases separated the two germline ends.